This T cell receptor (beta chain) was sequenced in a study of Graves' ophthalmopathy and Graves' hyperthyroidism. Only one count was recorded for this clonotype. This CDR3 is built from 14 residues. The V gene's germline CDR1 is MNHEY and CDR2 SVGAGI. The V end lost 0 bases, the J end lost 7 bases, and 13 bases lay between the germline ends. Researchers took RNA transcripts and amplified TCR beta CDR3 regions from them. Second-round multiplex PCR came after a first-round RT-PCR that employed HTBI primers. TCRdb processed the multiplex PCR reads anew with MiXCR; each CDR3 protein has one entry. The sample contains about 390,000 distinct CDR3 sequences, 17% of which appear only once.

This clonotype was sampled from an adult woman with stable Graves' hyperthyroidism. The chain uses TRBV6-5 and TRBJ2-7, with D possibly matching TRBD2 (5 bases). Sequenced: peripheral blood. CDR3 coding DNA: TGTGCCAGCAGTTACTCTAGGACTGTGTCAGAGCAGTACTTC. It codes for CASSYSRTVSEQYF.